The 26 T cell receptor beta chains given below trace back to one sample, sequenced in a study of glioma-infiltrating T cells after dendritic cell vaccination. As for time point: after dendritic cell vaccination, including at tumor progression/relapse. The data were produced by immunoSEQ multiplex PCR, yet TCRdb's version contains in-frame clones alone and is incomplete. The table records just under 60,000 clones, approximately 83% of them present only once. Sequenced material: blood, taken after dendritic cell vaccination. The receptor source for this set is a human donor with glioblastoma.

Regarding this clone: Germline is not matched at one junction end, which may reflect a read error. The DNA for the CDR3 is TGTGCTAGCAGCCTGGGGACTAGCGGGGGTCATGAGCAGTTCTTC. Amino acid sequence: CASSLGTSGGHEQFF. The chain carries TRBV7-7 and TRBJ2-1; 14 bases match TRBD2. The CDR3 loop spans 15 amino acids. The germline V gene has CDR1 SSHAT and CDR2 FNYEAQ (reference sequence).

The count of this clone is one. The rearrangement joins TRBV4-3 to TRBJ1-1; D perhaps matches TRBD1 (5 bases). V dropped 0 bases and J dropped 10 bases, with 12 bases sitting between them. This CDR3 spans 13 amino acids. Germline V lookup: CDR1 LGHNA, CDR2 YSLEER. CDR3 in amino acids: CASSQEFRVGAFF. The DNA for the CDR3 is TGCGCCAGCAGCCAAGAATTCAGGGTCGGAGCTTTCTTT.

The chain combines TRBV7-8 with TRBJ2-2; no reliable D call. The germline V gene encodes CDR1 SGHVS and CDR2 FQNEAQ. Trimming shortened V by 3 bases and J by 7 bases, and 9 bases separated the two germline ends. The CDR3 is 13 residues long. CDR3 sequence reads: CASSLSRGGELFF. The CDR3, as DNA: TGTGCCAGCAGCTTGAGCCGTGGCGGGGAGCTGTTTTTT.

This chain connects TRBV5-1 to TRBJ2-5; TRBD2 matches 13 bases. The V gene end was trimmed by 4 bases and the J gene end by 1 base; junction bases not matched to a gene: 4. The CDR3 runs 16 residues. Germline V CDR1 and CDR2: SGHRS, YFSETQ. The CDR3 sequence: CASSARLAGGQETQYF. The CDR3 DNA reads TGCGCCAGCAGCGCGCGACTAGCGGGGGGCCAAGAGACCCAGTACTTC. Full variable domain (missing parts from reference TRBV5-1 and TRBJ2-5): KAGVTQTPRYLIKTRGQQVTLSCSPISGHRSVSWYQQTPGQGLQFLFEYFSETQRNKGNFPGRFSGRQFSNSRSEMNVSTLELGDSALYLCASSARLAGGQETQYFGPGTRLLVL.

The count of this clone is one. The genes are TRBV6-5 and TRBJ2-5, with 11 bases that match TRBD2. The CDR3 is made up of 15 amino acids. Germline V gene lookup returns CDR1 MNHEY and CDR2 SVGAGI. J was trimmed by 5 bases and V by 6 bases; bases with no gene match: 8. The CDR3 bases are TGTGCCAGCAGCTGGGGTAGCGGGGGGGCTGAGACCCAGTACTTC. This encodes CASSWGSGGAETQYF.

The chain is built from TRBV7-9 and TRBJ1-6, with unresolved D. This CDR3 has 11 residues. V was cut by 7 bases and J by 5 bases, with 3 bases left in between. Germline CDR1 is SEHNR and CDR2 is FQNEAQ (reference sequence). Here the CDR3 reads CASTDNSPLHF. The CDR3 nucleotides read TGTGCCAGCACCGATAATTCACCCCTCCACTTT.

The chain couples TRBV7-8 to TRBJ1-2; a weak D match, TRBD1 (6 bases). Germline CDR1 is SGHVS and CDR2 is FQNEAQ. There are 15 residues in the CDR3. Trimming left V 5 bases short and J 4 bases short, with 17 bases between. CDR3 sequence (DNA): TGTGCCAGCAGCCAATTGCGGACAGAATTCTATGGCTACACCTTC. Translated, it gives CASSQLRTEFYGYTF. Together with reference TRBV7-8 and TRBJ1-2, the CDR3 gives the full variable domain: GAGVSQSPRYKVAKRGQDVALRCDPISGHVSLFWYQQALGQGPEFLTYFQNEAQLDKSGLPSDRFFAERPEGSVSTLKIQRTQQEDSAVYLCASSQLRTEFYGYTFGSGTRLTVV.

This sequence joins TRBV4-3 and TRBJ2-1, with D unresolved. The V and J ends lost 1 base and 2 bases respectively, with 12 bases between them. The CDR3 runs 16 residues. Germline CDR1 is LGHNA and CDR2 is YSLEER. In nucleotides, the CDR3 is TGCGCCAGCAGCCAAGCCGACACCTTGACCTACAATGAGCAGTTCTTC. Translation gives CASSQADTLTYNEQFF.

The chain employs TRBV2 and TRBJ1-2; TRBD1 matches at 7 bases. The V and J ends lost 7 bases and 6 bases, in that order; junction bases with no gene match: 8. This CDR3 is built from 13 residues. The germline CDR1 and CDR2 sequences are SNHLY and FYNNEI. CDR3 protein: CASTRDSEDGYTF. CDR3 nucleotides: TGTGCCAGCACCCGGGACAGCGAGGATGGCTACACCTTC. Looking up the rest from reference TRBV2 and TRBJ1-2 gives the full variable domain: EPEVTQTPSHQVTQMGQEVILRCVPISNHLYFYWYRQILGQKVEFLVSFYNNEISEKSEIFDDQFSVERPDGSNFTLKIRSTKLEDSAMYFCASTRDSEDGYTFGSGTRLTVV.

CDR3 protein: CASSLLTSGSSSYNEQFF. For the CDR3, the DNA is TGCGCCAGCAGCTTGCTGACTAGCGGGTCCAGCTCCTACAATGAGCAGTTCTTC. The chain recombines TRBV5-1 with TRBJ2-1; 10 bases agree with TRBD2. This CDR3 region has 18 residues. In germline, CDR1 is SGHRS, CDR2 YFSETQ. Germline trimming cut 1 base from V and 0 bases from J; bases unmatched to any gene: 7.

The CDR3 here is CASSLGSGGTYEQYF. CDR3 nucleotides: TGTGCCAGCAGCTTGGGAAGCGGGGGGACCTACGAGCAGTACTTC. The chain couples TRBV5-4 to TRBJ2-7; 9 positions agree with TRBD2. This CDR3 has 15 residues. Trimming at V came to 0 bases and at J to 2 bases, leaving 3 bases not matched to a gene. CDR1 and CDR2 (germline): SGHNT, YYREEE (reference sequence). Filled out from reference TRBV5-4 and TRBJ2-7, the complete variable domain reads ETGVTQSPTHLIKTRGQQVTLRCSSQSGHNTVSWYQQALGQGPQFIFQYYREEENGRGNFPPRFSGLQFPNYSSELNVNALELDDSALYLCASSLGSGGTYEQYFGPGTRLTVT.

The chain combines TRBV19 with TRBJ1-5; 8 bases agree with TRBD1. Germline CDR1 and CDR2: LNHDA and SQIVND (reference sequence). The trim removed 7 bases at V and 6 bases at J, leaving 11 bases unmatched. This CDR3 region has 15 residues. The CDR3 nucleotides are TGTGCCAGTACCCCGGACAGGGAAGGGTTTCAGCCCCAGCATTTT. This translates into CASTPDREGFQPQHF.

The chain couples TRBV6-1 to TRBJ1-2; D gene unclear. The V gene's germline CDR1 is MNHNS and CDR2 SASEGT. CDR3 length: 12 amino acids. Trimming removed 2 bases from V and 5 bases from J, with 6 bases in between. The CDR3 protein is CASSERFYGYTF. The CDR3 nucleotides read TGTGCCAGCAGTGAACGGTTTTATGGCTACACCTTC.

This clone was picked up one time. The rearrangement uses TRBV19 and TRBJ1-3, with D perhaps TRBD1 (5 bases). This CDR3 is built from 15 residues. Trimming shortened V by 7 bases and J by 2 bases, and 15 bases separated the two germline ends. Per germline, CDR1 LNHDA and CDR2 SQIVND (reference sequence). CDR3 nucleotide sequence: TGTGCCAGTACCCCGAGCAGGGAAGCTGGAAACACCATATATTTT. Translating gives CASTPSREAGNTIYF.

V gene TRBV30 combines with J gene TRBJ1-1; the D gene is possibly TRBD1 (5 bases). Trimming removed 7 bases from V and 6 bases from J, with 24 bases in between. Germline assignment: CDR1 GTSNPN and CDR2 SVGIG (reference sequence). The CDR3 runs 15 residues. CDR3 sequence: CASLRRAVQGAEAFF. The CDR3 region has the DNA TGTGCCTCCCTGCGCAGGGCGGTCCAAGGGGCTGAAGCTTTCTTT. The full variable domain, its missing parts supplied by reference TRBV30 and TRBJ1-1, is SQTIHQWPATLVQPVGSPLSLECTVEGTSNPNLYWYRQAAGRGLQLLFYSVGIGQISSEVPQNLSASRPQDRQFILSSKKLLLSDSGFYLCASLRRAVQGAEAFFGQGTRLTVV.

The CDR3 region is CARPGPAGRQRAGELFF. As DNA, the CDR3 is TGTGCCAGACCGGGACCAGCAGGGAGGCAGAGGGCCGGGGAGCTGTTTTTT. The chain uses TRBV27 and TRBJ2-2; D might be TRBD2 (6 bases). Germline-derived CDR1 and CDR2 are MNHEY and SMNVEV (reference sequence). This CDR3 comprises 17 residues. V was trimmed by 9 bases and J by 6 bases, leaving 26 bases between them.

This chain uses TRBV30 with TRBJ2-2, with D possibly being TRBD2 (5 bases). V was cut by 0 bases and J by 6 bases, with 11 bases left in between. The V gene's germline CDR1 is GTSNPN and CDR2 SVGIG (reference sequence). The CDR3 loop spans 14 amino acids. CDR3 region: CAWSVLGIAGELFF. The CDR3 DNA is TGTGCCTGGAGTGTACTCGGGATCGCCGGGGAGCTGTTTTTT.

This chain connects TRBV29-1 to TRBJ1-2; D may be TRBD1 (6 bases). The CDR3 consists of 13 residues. Trimming pared 6 bases from V and 4 bases from J, leaving 15 bases between. Germline lookup yields CDR1 SQVTM and CDR2 ANQGSEA. In nucleotides, the CDR3 is TGCAGCGTCGAGGCCCGGGACACCTATGGCTACACCTTC. This encodes CSVEARDTYGYTF.

J is TRBJ2-5 and V is TRBV28, with TRBD2 identical over 7 bases. Germline loops: CDR1 MDHEN, CDR2 SYDVKM. The CDR3 extends over 16 amino acids. Trimming cost V 5 bases and J 3 bases; bases outside gene matches: 12. CDR3 protein: CASSIGGRESKETQYF. The DNA for the CDR3 is TGTGCCAGCAGTATAGGAGGGAGGGAAAGCAAAGAGACCCAGTACTTC.

This clone occurred once. The gene calls are TRBV19 and TRBJ2-7; TRBD1 aligns across 8 bases. V was pared by 3 bases and J by 6 bases, with 10 bases of the junction left unmatched. CDR1 is LNHDA and CDR2 is SQIVND in the germline V gene (reference sequence). The CDR3 is 15 residues long. In nucleotides, the CDR3 is TGTGCCAGTAGTATCCTAGGTCAGGGGGCCCTCGAGCAGTACTTC. Protein sequence: CASSILGQGALEQYF. The full variable domain, completed using reference TRBV19 and TRBJ2-7, is DGGITQSPKYLFRKEGQNVTLSCEQNLNHDAMYWYRQDPGQGLRLIYYSQIVNDFQKGDIAEGYSVSREKKESFPLTVTSAQKNPTAFYLCASSILGQGALEQYFGPGTRLTVT.

In its sample, this clone was seen once. This chain links TRBV19 with TRBJ1-5; D remains ambiguous. V lost 3 bases, J lost 4 bases, and 13 bases lay in between. The CDR3 has 15 amino acids. Per the germline V gene, CDR1 is LNHDA and CDR2 is SQIVND (reference sequence). This chain's CDR3 is CASSILGLRNQPQHF. The CDR3 region has the DNA TGTGCCAGTAGTATTCTCGGATTGAGGAATCAGCCCCAGCATTTT.

This chain links TRBV30 with TRBJ1-5, with TRBD1 identical over 11 bases. Germline V lookup: CDR1 GTSNPN, CDR2 SVGIG (reference sequence). J gave up 5 bases and V 1 base, and 4 bases lay outside the gene matches. The CDR3 covers 15 residues. CDR3 sequence reads: CAWSAGDRGDQPQHF. The DNA of the CDR3 is TGTGCCTGGAGTGCTGGGGACAGGGGGGATCAGCCCCAGCATTTT.

With respect to this clone: In the same sample, other DNA sequences code for this CDR3. This chain links TRBV5-6 with TRBJ2-1, with TRBD1 as a possible D gene (5 bases). This CDR3 contains 12 residues. CDR1 SGHDT and CDR2 YYEEEE come from the germline V gene. The V and J ends lost 4 bases and 5 bases respectively, with 7 bases between them. CDR3 coding DNA: TGTGCCAGCAGCCTGGACAACAATGAGCAGTTCTTC. It yields the protein CASSLDNNEQFF. Drawing the rest from reference TRBV5-6 and TRBJ2-1, the complete variable domain is DAGVTQSPTHLIKTRGQQVTLRCSPKSGHDTVSWYQQALGQGPQFIFQYYEEEERQRGNFPDRFSGHQFPNYSSELNVNALLLGDSALYLCASSLDNNEQFFGPGTRLTVL.

The rearrangement uses TRBV6-5 and TRBJ1-5; 7 nucleotides align to TRBD1. Per the germline V gene, CDR1 is MNHEY and CDR2 is SVGAGI. The CDR3 runs to 14 residues. V trimming: 5 bases; J trimming: 6 bases; junction bases outside the gene matches: 7. The CDR3 nucleotides are TGTGCCAGCAGTCCTCCAGGGGGAGCTCAGCCCCAGCATTTT. Translated: CASSPPGGAQPQHF.

This clone came up once. The chain joins TRBV4-1 to TRBJ1-2, with D unclear. This CDR3 is 14 amino acids long. Trimming pared 4 bases from V and 4 bases from J, leaving 13 bases between. The germline CDR1 and CDR2 sequences are MGHRA and YSYEKL. CDR3 protein: CASSLAAQLYGYTF. DNA of the CDR3: TGCGCCAGCAGCCTAGCGGCGCAGCTCTATGGCTACACCTTC.

This clone has just a few counts. CDR3 protein: CASGLDREKLFF. The CDR3 nucleotides are TGTGCTAGTGGTTTGGACCGGGAAAAACTGTTTTTT. V usage is TRBV12-5 and J usage is TRBJ1-4; D gene uncertain. This CDR3 region has 12 residues. Per the germline V gene, CDR1 is LGHNT and CDR2 is FRNRAP. The germline V and J ends were trimmed by 1 base and 8 bases, with 5 bases remaining between them.